A single sample is the source of the 3 T cell receptor beta chains below, sequenced in a study of response to subunit inactivated influenza vaccine. TCRdb re-derived calls from the RT-PCR reads in MiXCR, one entry per CDR3 protein. The sample has approximately 570,000 distinct CDR3 sequences; 7.6% are singletons. This material consisted of PBMCs from blood, taken roughly 24 months after vaccination. These receptors were collected from a man between 50 and 75 years old who received an inactivated influenza vaccine.

This chain joins TRBV7-2 and TRBJ2-7, with 11 bases identical to TRBD2. J lost 4 bases, V lost 3 bases, and 5 bases had no gene match. CDR1 SGHTA and CDR2 FQGNSA come from the germline V gene. This CDR3 spans 15 amino acids. This CDR3 is CASSFGTSGRYEQYF. CDR3 nucleotide sequence: TGTGCCAGCAGCTTTGGGACTAGCGGAAGATACGAGCAGTACTTC.

There are many counts of this clonotype. The rearrangement joins TRBV3-1 to TRBJ2-1; the match to TRBD2 covers 10 bases. V trimming: 3 bases; J trimming: 5 bases; junction bases outside the gene matches: 13. This CDR3 is built from 18 residues. The V gene's germline CDR1 is LGHDT and CDR2 YNNKEL (reference sequence). The CDR3 loop is CASSQAAFSGRKNNEQFF. CDR3 bases: TGTGCCAGCAGCCAGGCTGCCTTTAGCGGGAGGAAGAACAATGAGCAGTTCTTC.

This clonotype was counted many times. V is TRBV20-1 and J is TRBJ1-5, with 7 positions matching TRBD1. The V gene end was trimmed by 1 base and the J gene end by 6 bases; junction bases not matched to a gene: 9. Germline V gene data show CDR1 as DFQATT and CDR2 as SNEGSKA (reference sequence). The length of the CDR3 is 15 residues. In DNA form, the CDR3 reads TGCAGTGCTAGAGTGTATGAGGGGGCCGGTCAGCCCCAGCATTTT. Its translation: CSARVYEGAGQPQHF.